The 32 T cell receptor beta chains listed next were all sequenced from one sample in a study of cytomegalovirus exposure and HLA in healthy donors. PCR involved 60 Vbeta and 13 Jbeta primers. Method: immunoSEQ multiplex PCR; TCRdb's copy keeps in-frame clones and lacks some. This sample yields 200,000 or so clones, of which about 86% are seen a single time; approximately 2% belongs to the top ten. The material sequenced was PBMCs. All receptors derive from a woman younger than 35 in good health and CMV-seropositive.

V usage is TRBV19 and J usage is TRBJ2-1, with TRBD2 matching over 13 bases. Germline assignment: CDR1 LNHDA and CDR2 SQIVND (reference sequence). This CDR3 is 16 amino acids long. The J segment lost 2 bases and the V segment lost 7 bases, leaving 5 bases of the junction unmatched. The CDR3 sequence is CASTRLAGGAYNEQFF. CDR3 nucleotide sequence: TGTGCCAGTACCCGACTAGCGGGGGGTGCCTACAATGAGCAGTTCTTC.

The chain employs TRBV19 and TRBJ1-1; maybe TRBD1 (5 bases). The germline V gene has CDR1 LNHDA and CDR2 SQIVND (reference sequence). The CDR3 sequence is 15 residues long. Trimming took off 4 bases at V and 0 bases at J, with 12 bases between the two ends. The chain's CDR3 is CASSTTGAMNTEAFF. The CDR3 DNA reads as TGTGCCAGTAGTACAACAGGAGCGATGAACACTGAAGCTTTCTTT.

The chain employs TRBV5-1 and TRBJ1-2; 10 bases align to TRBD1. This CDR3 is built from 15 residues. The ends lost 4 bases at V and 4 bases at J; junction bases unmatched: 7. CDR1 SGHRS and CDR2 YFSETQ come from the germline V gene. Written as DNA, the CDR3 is TGCGCCAGCAGCCCACCAGGACAGGGGGGCTATGGCTACACCTTC. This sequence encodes CASSPPGQGGYGYTF.

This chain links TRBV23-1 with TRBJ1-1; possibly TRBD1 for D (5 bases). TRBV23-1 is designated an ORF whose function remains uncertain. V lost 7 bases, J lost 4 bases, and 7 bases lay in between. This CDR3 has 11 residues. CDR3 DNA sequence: TGCGCCAGCAAAAGGGGCACTGAAGCTTTCTTT. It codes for CASKRGTEAFF.

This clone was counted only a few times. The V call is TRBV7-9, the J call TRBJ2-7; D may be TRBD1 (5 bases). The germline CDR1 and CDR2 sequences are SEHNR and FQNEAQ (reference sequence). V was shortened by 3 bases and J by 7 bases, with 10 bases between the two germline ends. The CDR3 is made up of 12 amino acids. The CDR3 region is CASSFRRTEQYF. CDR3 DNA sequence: TGTGCCAGCAGCTTCAGACGGACAGAGCAGTACTTC.

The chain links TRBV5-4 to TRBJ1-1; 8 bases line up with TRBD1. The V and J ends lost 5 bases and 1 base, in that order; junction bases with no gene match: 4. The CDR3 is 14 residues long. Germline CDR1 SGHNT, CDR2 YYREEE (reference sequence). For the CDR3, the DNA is TGTGCCAGCAGTTTGACAGGGGAGAACACTGAAGCTTTCTTT. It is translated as CASSLTGENTEAFF.

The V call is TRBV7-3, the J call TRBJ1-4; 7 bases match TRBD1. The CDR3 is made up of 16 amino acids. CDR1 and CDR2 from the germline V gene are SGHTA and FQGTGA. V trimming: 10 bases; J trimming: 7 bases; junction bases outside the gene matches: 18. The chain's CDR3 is CAIPLAQQGRGEKLFF. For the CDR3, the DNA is TGTGCCATCCCCCTAGCCCAACAGGGGCGGGGTGAAAAACTGTTTTTT.

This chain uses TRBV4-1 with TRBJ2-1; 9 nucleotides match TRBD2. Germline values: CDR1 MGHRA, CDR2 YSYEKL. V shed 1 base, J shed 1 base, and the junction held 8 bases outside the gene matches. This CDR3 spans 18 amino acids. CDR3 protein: CASSQGVARGGSYNEQFF. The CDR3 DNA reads TGCGCCAGCAGCCAAGGGGTCGCGCGGGGGGGTTCCTACAATGAGCAGTTCTTC.

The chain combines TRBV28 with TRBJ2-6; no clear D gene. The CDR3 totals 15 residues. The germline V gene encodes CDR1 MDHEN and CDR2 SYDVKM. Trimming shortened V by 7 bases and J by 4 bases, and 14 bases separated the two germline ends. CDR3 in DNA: TGTGCCAGCACCTCGTCGGGTGACGGGGCCAACGTCCTGACTTTC. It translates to CASTSSGDGANVLTF.

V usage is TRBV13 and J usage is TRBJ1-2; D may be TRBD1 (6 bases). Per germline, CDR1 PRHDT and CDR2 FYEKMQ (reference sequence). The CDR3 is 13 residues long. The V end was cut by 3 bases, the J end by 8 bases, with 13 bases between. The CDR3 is CASSFTTGMGYTF. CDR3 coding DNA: TGTGCCAGCAGCTTCACTACAGGGATGGGCTACACCTTC.

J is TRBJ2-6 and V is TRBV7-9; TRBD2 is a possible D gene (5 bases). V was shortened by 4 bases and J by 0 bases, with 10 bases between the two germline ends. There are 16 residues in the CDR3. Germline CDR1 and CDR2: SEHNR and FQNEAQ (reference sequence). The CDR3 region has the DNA TGTGCCAGCAGCTATATCGGGATCTCTGGGGCCAACGTCCTGACTTTC. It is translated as CASSYIGISGANVLTF.

CDR3 sequence reads: CASSPQRQGFLMNTEAFF. CDR3 in DNA: TGTGCCAGTAGTCCCCAAAGACAGGGATTTCTCATGAACACTGAAGCTTTCTTT. The chain recombines TRBV19 with TRBJ1-1; 7 nucleotides match TRBD1. Germline V CDR1 and CDR2: LNHDA, SQIVND (reference sequence). After removal of 5 bases from V and 0 bases from J, the junction contained 15 bases not matched to a gene. The CDR3 runs to 18 residues.

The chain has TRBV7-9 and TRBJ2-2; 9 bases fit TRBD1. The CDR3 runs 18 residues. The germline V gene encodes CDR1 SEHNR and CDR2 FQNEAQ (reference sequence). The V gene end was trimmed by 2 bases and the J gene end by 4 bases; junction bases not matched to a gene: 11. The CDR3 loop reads CASSLNPGQGRSTGELFF. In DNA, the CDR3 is TGTGCCAGCAGCTTAAATCCGGGACAGGGTCGTAGCACCGGGGAGCTGTTTTTT.

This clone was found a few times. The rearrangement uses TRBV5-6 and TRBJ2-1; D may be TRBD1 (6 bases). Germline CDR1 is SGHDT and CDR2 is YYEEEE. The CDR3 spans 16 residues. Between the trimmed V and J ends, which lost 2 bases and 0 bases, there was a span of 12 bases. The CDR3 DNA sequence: TGTGCCAGCAGCTTAAGCTGGGGGCCCTCCTACAATGAGCAGTTCTTC. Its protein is CASSLSWGPSYNEQFF.

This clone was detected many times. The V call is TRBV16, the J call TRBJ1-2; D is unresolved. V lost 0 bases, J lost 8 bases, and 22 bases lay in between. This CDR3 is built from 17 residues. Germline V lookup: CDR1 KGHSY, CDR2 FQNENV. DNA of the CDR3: TGTGCCAGCAGCCAATCGATGGGAGGAACGGGCCAAGGAGGCTACACCTTC. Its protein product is CASSQSMGGTGQGGYTF.

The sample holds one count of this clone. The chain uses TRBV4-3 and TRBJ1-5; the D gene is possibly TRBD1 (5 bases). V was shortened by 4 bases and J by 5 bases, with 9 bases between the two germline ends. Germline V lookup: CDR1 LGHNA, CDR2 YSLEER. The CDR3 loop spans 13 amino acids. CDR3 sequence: CASSPTGDQPQHF. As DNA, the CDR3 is TGCGCCAGCAGCCCCACAGGAGATCAGCCCCAGCATTTT.

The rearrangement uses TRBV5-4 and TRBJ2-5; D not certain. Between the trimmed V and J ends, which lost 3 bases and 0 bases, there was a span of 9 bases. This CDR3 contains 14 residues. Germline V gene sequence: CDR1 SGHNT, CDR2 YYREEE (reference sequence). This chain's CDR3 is CASSYQLDQETQYF. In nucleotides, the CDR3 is TGTGCCAGCAGCTACCAACTCGACCAAGAGACCCAGTACTTC.

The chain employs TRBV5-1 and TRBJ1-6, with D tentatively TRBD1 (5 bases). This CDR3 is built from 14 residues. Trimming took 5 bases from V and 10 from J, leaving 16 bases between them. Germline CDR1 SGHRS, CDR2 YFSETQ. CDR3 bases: TGCGCCAGCAGAGCCAGGGATCGAGGATCACCCCTCCACTTT. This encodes CASRARDRGSPLHF.

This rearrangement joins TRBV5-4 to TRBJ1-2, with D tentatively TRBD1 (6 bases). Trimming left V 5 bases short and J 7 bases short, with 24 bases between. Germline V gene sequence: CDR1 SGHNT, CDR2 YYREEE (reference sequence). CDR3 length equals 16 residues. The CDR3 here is CASRDRYRDPGRGYTF. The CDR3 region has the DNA TGTGCCAGCAGGGATAGATACAGGGACCCAGGGCGTGGCTACACCTTC. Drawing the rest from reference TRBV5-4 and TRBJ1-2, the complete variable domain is ETGVTQSPTHLIKTRGQQVTLRCSSQSGHNTVSWYQQALGQGPQFIFQYYREEENGRGNFPPRFSGLQFPNYSSELNVNALELDDSALYLCASRDRYRDPGRGYTFGSGTRLTVV.

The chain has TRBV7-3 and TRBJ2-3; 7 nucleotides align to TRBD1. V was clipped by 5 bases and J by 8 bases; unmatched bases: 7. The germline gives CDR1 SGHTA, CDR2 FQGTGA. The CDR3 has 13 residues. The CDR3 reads CASSQKGQATQYF. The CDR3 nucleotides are TGTGCCAGCAGCCAGAAAGGACAGGCTACGCAGTATTTT.

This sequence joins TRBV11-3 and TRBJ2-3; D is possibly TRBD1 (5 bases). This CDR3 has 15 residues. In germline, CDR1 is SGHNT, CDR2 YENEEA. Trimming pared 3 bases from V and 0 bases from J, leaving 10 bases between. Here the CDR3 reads CASSFETASTDTQYF. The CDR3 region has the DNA TGTGCCAGCAGCTTTGAGACAGCGAGCACAGATACGCAGTATTTT. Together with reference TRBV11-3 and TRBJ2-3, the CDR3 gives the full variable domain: EAGVVQSPRYKIIEKKQPVAFWCNPISGHNTLYWYLQNLGQGPELLIRYENEEAVDDSQLPKDRFSAERLKGVDSTLKIQPAELGDSAVYLCASSFETASTDTQYFGPGTRLTVL.

The CDR3, as DNA: TGTGCCAGCAGTGAAGCGGGAGGGGCCGGGCAGCCCCAGCATTTT. Its translation: CASSEAGGAGQPQHF. This chain uses TRBV6-1 with TRBJ1-5, with D possibly matching TRBD1 (5 bases). Trimming left V 0 bases short and J 7 bases short, with 13 bases between. The CDR3 totals 15 residues. Per the germline V gene, CDR1 is MNHNS and CDR2 is SASEGT.

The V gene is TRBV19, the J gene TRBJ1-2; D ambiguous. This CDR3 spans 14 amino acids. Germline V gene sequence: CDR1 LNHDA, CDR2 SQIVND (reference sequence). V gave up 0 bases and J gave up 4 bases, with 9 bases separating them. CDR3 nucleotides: TGTGCCAGTAGTATAGAAGAGAGAATCTATGGCTACACCTTC. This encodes CASSIEERIYGYTF.

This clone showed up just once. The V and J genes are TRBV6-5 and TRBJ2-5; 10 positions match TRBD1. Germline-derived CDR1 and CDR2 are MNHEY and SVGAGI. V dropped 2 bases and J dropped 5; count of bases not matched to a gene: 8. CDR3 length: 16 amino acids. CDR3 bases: TGTGCCAGCAGTTACGTTCCGGGACAGGGGAGGGAGACCCAGTACTTC. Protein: CASSYVPGQGRETQYF.

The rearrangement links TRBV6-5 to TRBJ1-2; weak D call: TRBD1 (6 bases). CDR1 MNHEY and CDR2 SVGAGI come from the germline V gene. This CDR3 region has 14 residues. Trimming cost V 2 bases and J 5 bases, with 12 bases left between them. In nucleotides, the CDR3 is TGTGCCAGCAGTTACCTAGGACAGATTTATGGCTACACCTTC. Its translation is CASSYLGQIYGYTF.

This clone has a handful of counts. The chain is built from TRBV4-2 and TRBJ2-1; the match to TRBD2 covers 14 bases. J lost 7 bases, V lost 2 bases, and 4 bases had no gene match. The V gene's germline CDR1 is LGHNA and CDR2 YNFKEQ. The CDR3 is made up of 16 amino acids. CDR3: CASSQRLAGGQNEQFF. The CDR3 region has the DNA TGTGCCAGCAGCCAACGACTAGCGGGGGGGCAAAATGAGCAGTTCTTC.

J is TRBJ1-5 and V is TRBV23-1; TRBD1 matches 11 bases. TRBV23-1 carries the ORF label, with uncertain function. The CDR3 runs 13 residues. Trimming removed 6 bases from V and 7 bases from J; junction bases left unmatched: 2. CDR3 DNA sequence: TGCGCCAGCAGGGGGACAGGGGGACAGCCCCAGCATTTT. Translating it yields CASRGTGGQPQHF.

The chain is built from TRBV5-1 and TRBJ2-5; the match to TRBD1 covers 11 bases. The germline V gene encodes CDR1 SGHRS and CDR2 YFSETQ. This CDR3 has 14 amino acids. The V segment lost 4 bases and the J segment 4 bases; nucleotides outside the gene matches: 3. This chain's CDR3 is CASSLGTGGETQYF. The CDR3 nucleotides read TGCGCCAGCAGCCTCGGGACAGGGGGAGAGACCCAGTACTTC.

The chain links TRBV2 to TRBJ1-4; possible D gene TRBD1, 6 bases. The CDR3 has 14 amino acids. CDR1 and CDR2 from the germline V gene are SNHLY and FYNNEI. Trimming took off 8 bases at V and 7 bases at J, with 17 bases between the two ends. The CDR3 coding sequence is TGTGCCAGCGGATCAACAGGGCCCGGTGAAAAACTGTTTTTT. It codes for CASGSTGPGEKLFF. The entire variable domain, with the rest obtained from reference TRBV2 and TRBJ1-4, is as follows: EPEVTQTPSHQVTQMGQEVILRCVPISNHLYFYWYRQILGQKVEFLVSFYNNEISEKSEIFDDQFSVERPDGSNFTLKIRSTKLEDSAMYFCASGSTGPGEKLFFGSGTQLSVL.

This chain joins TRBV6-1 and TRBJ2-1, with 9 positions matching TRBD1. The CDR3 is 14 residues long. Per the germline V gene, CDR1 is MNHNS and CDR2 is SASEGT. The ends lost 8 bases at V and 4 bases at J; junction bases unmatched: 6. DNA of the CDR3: TGTGCCAGCCGAACCGGGACAGGGTACAATGAGCAGTTCTTC. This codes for CASRTGTGYNEQFF.

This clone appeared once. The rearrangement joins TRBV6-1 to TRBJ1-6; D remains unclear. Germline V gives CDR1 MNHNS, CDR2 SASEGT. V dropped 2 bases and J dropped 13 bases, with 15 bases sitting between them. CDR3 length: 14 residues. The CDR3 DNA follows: TGTGCCAGCAGTGAACAGGAACCCCCTGTCCCCCTCCACTTT. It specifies CASSEQEPPVPLHF.

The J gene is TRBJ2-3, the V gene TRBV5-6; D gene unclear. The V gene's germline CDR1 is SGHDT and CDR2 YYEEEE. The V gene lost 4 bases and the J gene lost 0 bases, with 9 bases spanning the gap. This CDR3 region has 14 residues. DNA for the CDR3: TGTGCCAGCAGCATCGCAGGCAGCACAGATACGCAGTATTTT. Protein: CASSIAGSTDTQYF.